A selection of T cell receptor beta chains follows, all from one sample in a study of blood T cell repertoires in COVID-19. Data came from immunoSEQ multiplex PCR; TCRdb stores just in-frame clones and leaves some out. The sample holds roughly 300,000 clones; roughly 87% are singletons and the top ten take more than 0.8%. The sequenced material came from PBMCs or T cells enriched from blood (not recorded which). The receptors here all came from a woman under 40 who had recovered from COVID-19. Both conserved end residues are part of each CDR3. A row's size may be missing; if present it is once, few, many or a size class.

>TRBV28|few|TRBJ1-2
CASSLLPGGGYGYTF
>TRBV19|.|TRBJ1-2
CASSIARGIRGYTF
>TRBV7-9|.|TRBJ1-6
CASSPEGGGGNSPLHF
>TRBV28|.|TRBJ1-2
CASSLTGSYGYTF
>TRBV30|.|TRBJ2-7
CAWSGRYEQYF
>TRBV7-6|few|TRBJ2-2
CASSPLEDTNTGELFF
>TRBV6-1|.|TRBJ2-1
CASSDEGGRGRNEQFF
>TRBV19|once|TRBJ2-3
CASSTGQGVADTQYF
>TRBV7-8|.|TRBJ1-6
CASSFGSSYNSPLHF
>TRBV5-1|.|TRBJ1-1
CASSLETGQSTEAFF
>TRBV16|.|TRBJ2-3
CASSQFRTGSTDTQYF
>TRBV4-1|.|TRBJ2-1
CASSQLTGAYNEQFF
>TRBV12-3/TRBV12-4|.|TRBJ1-2
CASRETLNYGYTF